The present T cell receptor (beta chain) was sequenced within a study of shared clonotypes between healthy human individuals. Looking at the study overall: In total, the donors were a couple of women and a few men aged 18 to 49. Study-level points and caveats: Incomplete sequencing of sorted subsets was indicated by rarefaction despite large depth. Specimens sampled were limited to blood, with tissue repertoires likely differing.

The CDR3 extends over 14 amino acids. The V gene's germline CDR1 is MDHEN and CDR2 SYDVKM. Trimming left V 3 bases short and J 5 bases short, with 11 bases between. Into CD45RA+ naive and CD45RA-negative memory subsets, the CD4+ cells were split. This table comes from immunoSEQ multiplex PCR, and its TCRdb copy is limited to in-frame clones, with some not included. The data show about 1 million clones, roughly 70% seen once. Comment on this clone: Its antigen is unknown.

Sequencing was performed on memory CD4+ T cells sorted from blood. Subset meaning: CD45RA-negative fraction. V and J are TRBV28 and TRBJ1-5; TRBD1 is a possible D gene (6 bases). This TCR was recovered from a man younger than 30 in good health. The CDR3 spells CASSFRRGDQPQHF. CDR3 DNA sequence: TGTGCCAGCAGTTTCAGGAGGGGGGATCAGCCCCAGCATTTT.